Each of the 12 T cell receptor beta chains below was sequenced from the same sample in a study of cytomegalovirus exposure and HLA in healthy donors. With 60 Vbeta and 13 Jbeta primers, the PCR was carried out. Sequencing was performed with immunoSEQ multiplex PCR; in TCRdb, only in-frame clones are kept and a portion is missing. The table records more than 95,000 clones, 65% to 75% of them present only once. Sequenced: PBMCs. The receptors were gathered from a man between 40 and 49 years old in good health and CMV-seropositive.

J is TRBJ2-1 and V is TRBV6-1; TRBD1 is a possible D gene (6 bases). The CDR3 length is 14 residues. Germline lookup yields CDR1 MNHNS and CDR2 SASEGT. V gave up 3 bases and J gave up 5 bases, with 11 bases separating them. The CDR3 DNA reads as TGTGCCAGCAGTGACATCAGGGGAAACAATGAGCAGTTCTTC. Translated, it gives CASSDIRGNNEQFF.

This clone occurred a few times. The chain employs TRBV5-1 and TRBJ2-1; 9 bases map to TRBD2. Germline CDR1 is SGHRS and CDR2 is YFSETQ. J was trimmed by 7 bases and V by 4 bases; bases with no gene match: 9. The CDR3 covers 15 residues. This CDR3 is CASSTERGARNEQFF. DNA of the CDR3: TGCGCCAGCAGCACCGAGCGGGGGGCCAGAAATGAGCAGTTCTTC.

The chain combines TRBV15 with TRBJ1-3; 12 nucleotides line up with TRBD1. Looked up from germline, CDR1 is LNHNV and CDR2 is YYDKDF (reference sequence). V lost 6 bases and J lost 4; bases outside the gene matches: 13. There are 18 residues in the CDR3. Written as DNA, the CDR3 is TGTGCCACCAGAACGCCTTTCGGGACAGGGGGCAACGGAAACACCATATATTTT. Translating gives CATRTPFGTGGNGNTIYF.

The rearrangement links TRBV27 to TRBJ2-1; 13 nucleotides agree with TRBD2. V lost 5 bases and J lost 9; bases outside the gene matches: 10. This CDR3 contains 16 residues. Germline CDR1 reads MNHEY; CDR2 reads SMNVEV (reference sequence). CDR3 bases: TGTGCCAGCAGTGTGCTCGGGACTAGCGGGATTGGTGAGCAGTTCTTC. This translates into CASSVLGTSGIGEQFF.

V usage is TRBV15 and J usage is TRBJ2-2; D perhaps matches TRBD2 (6 bases). The CDR3 is 14 amino acids. Per the germline V gene, CDR1 is LNHNV and CDR2 is YYDKDF (reference sequence). With 5 bases removed from V and 2 bases from J, the gap between germline ends came to 9 bases. CDR3 amino acids: CATSGGLNTGELFF. CDR3 nucleotide sequence: TGTGCCACCAGCGGGGGACTCAACACCGGGGAGCTGTTTTTT.

The chain employs TRBV2 and TRBJ1-5, with 10 bases identical to TRBD1. CDR3 length: 16 amino acids. The junction had 3 bases not matched to a gene; V was cut back by 3 bases and J by 1 base. Germline CDR1 and CDR2: SNHLY and FYNNEI. This CDR3 is CASSEDRGFSNQPQHF. Written as DNA, the CDR3 is TGTGCCAGCAGTGAGGACAGGGGGTTCAGCAATCAGCCCCAGCATTTT.

V is TRBV15 and J is TRBJ2-7; TRBD2 agrees at 8 bases. The CDR3 spans 15 residues. Trimming took 4 bases from V and 5 from J; bases not matched to a gene: 10. Germline CDR1 reads LNHNV; CDR2 reads YYDKDF (reference sequence). The CDR3 here is CATSIRAGVGDEQYF. CDR3 DNA sequence: TGTGCCACCAGCATAAGAGCGGGAGTCGGGGACGAGCAGTACTTC. Full variable domain (missing parts from reference TRBV15 and TRBJ2-7): DAMVIQNPRYQVTQFGKPVTLSCSQTLNHNVMYWYQQKSSQAPKLLFHYYDKDFNNEADTPDNFQSRRPNTSFCFLDIRSPGLGDTAMYLCATSIRAGVGDEQYFGPGTRLTVT.

V gene TRBV9 combines with J gene TRBJ1-2; D call uncertain. The CDR3 totals 15 residues. Looked up from germline, CDR1 is SGDLS and CDR2 is YYNGEE. Trimming stripped 0 bases from V and 0 bases from J, with 9 bases between. CDR3 DNA: TGTGCCAGCAGCGTAGCTACCGGGGCTAACTATGGCTACACCTTC. It translates to CASSVATGANYGYTF.

V is TRBV19 and J is TRBJ2-5; 9 nucleotides align to TRBD1. Trimming removed 4 bases from V and 5 bases from J; junction bases left unmatched: 5. From germline, CDR1 is LNHDA and CDR2 SQIVND (reference sequence). The CDR3 sequence is 14 residues long. The CDR3 protein is CASSTRQGDETQYF. The CDR3, as DNA: TGTGCCAGTAGTACTCGACAGGGGGATGAGACCCAGTACTTC.

The CDR3 here is CASSQDRTAELFF. The CDR3 nucleotides are TGTGCCAGCAGCCAAGATAGGACAGCGGAGCTGTTTTTT. The chain is built from TRBV4-2 and TRBJ2-2; D may be TRBD1 (6 bases). The CDR3 spans 13 residues. CDR1 is LGHNA and CDR2 is YNFKEQ in the germline V gene. Trimming cost V 0 bases and J 10 bases, with 9 bases left between them.

This clone was seen a few times. This chain uses TRBV25-1 with TRBJ1-2, with 7 positions matching TRBD1. V lost 8 bases, J lost 6 bases, and 18 bases stayed unmatched. This CDR3 contains 16 residues. Germline V gives CDR1 MGHDK, CDR2 SYGVNS. In DNA, the CDR3 is TGTGCCAGCGGCGGGAGGGGCGGGACGACAGGGAATGGCTACACCTTC. Its translation: CASGGRGGTTGNGYTF.

The V gene is TRBV4-3, the J gene TRBJ2-2; 10 bases are a match to TRBD2. Losses at the gene ends were 4 bases for V and 1 base for J; bases not matched to a gene: 6. The CDR3 length is 17 residues. Germline values: CDR1 LGHNA, CDR2 YSLEER. The CDR3 loop reads CASSRDGLAVNTGELFF. The CDR3 nucleotides read TGCGCCAGCAGCCGGGATGGACTAGCGGTGAACACCGGGGAGCTGTTTTTT.